This entry is about one TCR beta chain. What it recognizes is unknown. A read error is possible here, since a much larger clone lies one base away. The length of the CDR3 is 18 residues. The trim removed 3 bases at V and 12 bases at J, leaving 19 bases unmatched. This entry comes from a study of T-cell reconstitution after alpha-beta-depleted transplantation in children. Study results and limitations: The origin of high day-60 TCRbeta diversity in some patients lay in surviving recipient T cells and thymic progenitors.

Unique molecular identifiers were incorporated during preparation of the TCRbeta library. TCRdb recomputed calls from the PCR reads with MiXCR, one row per CDR3 protein. The profile shows 490,000 or so distinct CDR3 sequences, about 10% of them singletons. The sample here was PBMCs, taken before TCRalphabeta/CD19-depleted stem cell transplant. The chain links TRBV12-3 or TRBV12-4 to TRBJ2-1; 11 positions match TRBD2. This TCR came from a child between 2 and 9 years old with inherited bone marrow failure, due to receive a stem cell transplant. The CDR3 DNA is TGTGCCAGCAGTTTTGGCCTGACTAGCGGGGCCCCTGTGGATGGGCAGTTCTTC. It specifies CASSFGLTSGAPVDGQFF.